This passage covers 7 T cell receptor beta chains from one sample sequenced in a study of T cells in Graves' hyperthyroidism and ophthalmopathy. Amplified TCR beta CDR3 regions came from RNA transcripts. The HTBI set primed first-round TCR CDR3 RT-PCR. TCRdb re-analysed the multiplex PCR reads in MiXCR, keeping a single row per CDR3 protein. Of roughly 380,000 distinct CDR3 sequences in the sample, 11% to 15% are singletons; the top ten hold about 10%. Material for sequencing was blood. The source of these receptors is a woman aged 60-75 years with Graves' hyperthyroidism.

A few counts support this clonotype. The rearrangement joins TRBV5-1 to TRBJ1-2; D gene uncertain. V lost 4 bases and J 0 bases, leaving 10 bases between the germline ends. Looked up from germline, CDR1 is SGHRS and CDR2 is YFSETQ. The CDR3 spans 14 residues. The CDR3 bases are TGCGCCAGCAGCCGAAATGAAGCTAACTATGGCTACACCTTC. It encodes CASSRNEANYGYTF.

The chain joins TRBV4-2 to TRBJ1-2; 10 bases align to TRBD1. The germline V gene has CDR1 LGHNA and CDR2 YNFKEQ. Trimming removed 3 bases from V and 7 bases from J; junction bases left unmatched: 5. This CDR3 is 14 amino acids long. CDR3 coding DNA: TGTGCCAGCAGCCAGCGACAGGGGGCGGGTGGCTACACCTTC. It translates to CASSQRQGAGGYTF.

At least ten counts were recorded for this clonotype. V and J are TRBV7-8 and TRBJ2-3; D is possibly TRBD2 (6 bases). Germline V CDR1 and CDR2: SGHVS, FQNEAQ. V was shortened by 1 base and J by 6 bases, with 14 bases between the two germline ends. The CDR3 runs to 15 residues. This CDR3 is CASSLGGEVGDTQYF. Here the CDR3 DNA reads TGTGCCAGCAGCTTAGGGGGGGAGGTTGGGGATACGCAGTATTTT.

The chain employs TRBV6-4 and TRBJ1-2; TRBD1 matches 12 bases. This CDR3 spans 15 amino acids. The junction had 6 bases not matched to a gene; V was cut back by 7 bases and J by 3 bases. Germline V gene data show CDR1 as MRHNA and CDR2 as SNTAGT. CDR3 sequence reads: CASTPGQGADYGYTF. As DNA, the CDR3 is TGTGCCAGCACCCCGGGACAGGGGGCAGACTATGGCTACACCTTC.

V is TRBV11-2 and J is TRBJ2-7; weak D call: TRBD1 (5 bases). Germline CDR1 and CDR2: SGHAT and FQNNGV. The V end lost 5 bases, the J end lost 5 bases, and 13 bases lay between the germline ends. The CDR3 loop spans 13 amino acids. The CDR3 spells CASSPGLRHEQYF. The CDR3 DNA reads TGTGCCAGCAGCCCAGGGTTGCGGCACGAGCAGTACTTC.

This clonotype was found many times. J is TRBJ2-6 and V is TRBV11-2; the match to TRBD2 covers 13 bases. The J segment lost 0 bases and the V segment lost 5 bases, leaving 4 bases of the junction unmatched. Germline lookup yields CDR1 SGHAT and CDR2 FQNNGV. This CDR3 comprises 18 residues. CDR3 sequence (DNA): TGTGCCAGCAGCCATCGACTAGCGGGGGGCTCTGGGGCCAACGTCCTGACTTTC. It specifies CASSHRLAGGSGANVLTF.

At least ten counts were recorded for this clonotype. The chain has TRBV9 and TRBJ2-1; D ambiguous. CDR1 is SGDLS, CDR2 YYNGEE, per germline. The CDR3 has 13 amino acids. The V and J ends lost 3 bases and 4 bases respectively, with 8 bases between them. The DNA of the CDR3 is TGTGCCAGCAGCGCCCCATTATACAATGAGCAGTTCTTC. It is translated as CASSAPLYNEQFF.